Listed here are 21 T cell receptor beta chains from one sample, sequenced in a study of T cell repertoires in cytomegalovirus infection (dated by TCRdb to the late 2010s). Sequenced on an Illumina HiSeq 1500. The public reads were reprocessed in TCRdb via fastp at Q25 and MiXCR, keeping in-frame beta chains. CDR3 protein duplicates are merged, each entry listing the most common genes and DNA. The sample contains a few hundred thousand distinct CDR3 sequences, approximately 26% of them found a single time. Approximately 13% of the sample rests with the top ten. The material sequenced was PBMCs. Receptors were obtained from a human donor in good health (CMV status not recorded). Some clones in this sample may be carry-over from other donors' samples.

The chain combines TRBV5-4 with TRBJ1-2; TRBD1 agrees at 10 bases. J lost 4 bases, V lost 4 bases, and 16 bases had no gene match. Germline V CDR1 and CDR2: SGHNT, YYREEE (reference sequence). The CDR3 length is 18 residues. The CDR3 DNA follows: TGTGCCAGCAGCCAATACGTGGGACAGGGGTTAATGGGCTATGGCTACACCTTC. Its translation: CASSQYVGQGLMGYGYTF.

The CDR3 sequence is CSVFQGTGGLETQYF. DNA of the CDR3: TGCAGCGTTTTTCAAGGGACAGGGGGCCTTGAGACCCAGTACTTC. The rearrangement links TRBV29-1 to TRBJ2-5; 12 bases are shared with TRBD1. The V and J ends lost 5 bases and 5 bases, in that order; junction bases with no gene match: 9. There are 15 residues in the CDR3. CDR1 and CDR2 from the germline V gene are SQVTM and ANQGSEA.

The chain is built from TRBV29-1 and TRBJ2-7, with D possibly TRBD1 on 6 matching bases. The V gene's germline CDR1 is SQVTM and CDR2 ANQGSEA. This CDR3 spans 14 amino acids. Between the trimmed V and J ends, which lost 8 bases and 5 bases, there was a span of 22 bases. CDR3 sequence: CSFRRWEKGDEQYF. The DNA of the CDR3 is TGCAGCTTTCGCAGGTGGGAAAAGGGGGACGAGCAGTACTTC.

This CDR3 reads CSARDLVAASTDTQYF. For the CDR3, the DNA is TGCAGTGCTAGAGATTTGGTAGCGGCTAGCACAGATACGCAGTATTTT. This chain connects TRBV20-1 to TRBJ2-3; D is perhaps TRBD2 (6 bases). V was shortened by 0 bases and J by 0 bases, with 13 bases between the two germline ends. CDR3 length: 16 amino acids. The germline V gene has CDR1 DFQATT and CDR2 SNEGSKA (reference sequence).

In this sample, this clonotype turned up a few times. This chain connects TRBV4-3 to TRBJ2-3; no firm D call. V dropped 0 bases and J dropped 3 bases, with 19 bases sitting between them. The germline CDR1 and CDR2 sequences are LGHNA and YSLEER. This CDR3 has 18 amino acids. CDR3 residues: CASSQDKVPGTGTDTQYF. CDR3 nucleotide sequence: TGCGCCAGCAGCCAAGATAAGGTTCCAGGAACCGGAACAGATACGCAGTATTTT.

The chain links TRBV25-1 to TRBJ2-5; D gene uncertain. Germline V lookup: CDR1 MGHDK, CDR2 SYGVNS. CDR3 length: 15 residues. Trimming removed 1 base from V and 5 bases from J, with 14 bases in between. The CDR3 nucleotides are TGTGCCAGCAGTGAATGGGGTCCCCTGGGGGAGACCCAGTACTTC. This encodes CASSEWGPLGETQYF.

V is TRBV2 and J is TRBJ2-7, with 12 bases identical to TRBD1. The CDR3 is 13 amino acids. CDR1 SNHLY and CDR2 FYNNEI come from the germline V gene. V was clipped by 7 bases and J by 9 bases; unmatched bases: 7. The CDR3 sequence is CASNRDRGPLQYF. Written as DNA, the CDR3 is TGTGCCAGCAACCGGGACAGGGGGCCATTGCAGTACTTC.

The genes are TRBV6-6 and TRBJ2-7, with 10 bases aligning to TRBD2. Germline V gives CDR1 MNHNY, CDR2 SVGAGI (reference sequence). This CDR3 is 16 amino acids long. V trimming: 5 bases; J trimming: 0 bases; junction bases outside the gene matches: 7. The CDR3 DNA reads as TGTGCCAGCAGTCAGGATGGACTAGCGGACTCCTACGAGCAGTACGTC. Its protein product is CASSQDGLADSYEQYV.

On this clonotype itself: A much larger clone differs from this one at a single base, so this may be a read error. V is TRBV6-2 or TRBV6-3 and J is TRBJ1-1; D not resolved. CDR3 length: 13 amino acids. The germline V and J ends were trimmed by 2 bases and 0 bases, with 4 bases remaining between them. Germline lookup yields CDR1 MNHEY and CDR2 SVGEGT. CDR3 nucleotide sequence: TGTGCCAGCAGTTACGAGGTGAACACTGAAGCTTTCTTT. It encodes CASSYEVNTEAFF.

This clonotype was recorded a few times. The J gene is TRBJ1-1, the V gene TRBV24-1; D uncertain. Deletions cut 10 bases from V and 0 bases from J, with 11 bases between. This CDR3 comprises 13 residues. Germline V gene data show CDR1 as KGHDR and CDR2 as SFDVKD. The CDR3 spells CATRYGVNTEAFF. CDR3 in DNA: TGTGCCACGAGGTACGGGGTGAACACTGAAGCTTTCTTT.

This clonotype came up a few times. The CDR3 DNA follows: TGTGCCAGCAGTGGACTAGCGGTCAATGAGCAGTTCTTC. Translated: CASSGLAVNEQFF. The rearrangement joins TRBV6-2 or TRBV6-3 to TRBJ2-1; 10 bases fit TRBD2. CDR3 length equals 13 residues. The germline gives CDR1 MNHEY, CDR2 SVGEGT. J gave up 6 bases and V 5 bases, and 1 base lay outside the gene matches.

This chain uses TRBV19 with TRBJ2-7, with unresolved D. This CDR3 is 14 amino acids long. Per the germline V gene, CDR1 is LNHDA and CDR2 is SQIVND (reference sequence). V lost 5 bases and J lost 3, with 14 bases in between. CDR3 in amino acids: CASSPSSEYYEQYF. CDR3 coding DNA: TGTGCCAGTAGTCCCTCCTCGGAATACTACGAGCAGTACTTC. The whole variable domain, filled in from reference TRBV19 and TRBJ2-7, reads DGGITQSPKYLFRKEGQNVTLSCEQNLNHDAMYWYRQDPGQGLRLIYYSQIVNDFQKGDIAEGYSVSREKKESFPLTVTSAQKNPTAFYLCASSPSSEYYEQYFGPGTRLTVT.

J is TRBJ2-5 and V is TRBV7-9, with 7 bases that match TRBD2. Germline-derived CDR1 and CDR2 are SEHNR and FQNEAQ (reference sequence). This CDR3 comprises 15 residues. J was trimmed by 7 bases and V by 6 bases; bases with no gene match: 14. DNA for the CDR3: TGTGCCAGCAGTTTGACTCAGGGAGGGGACCTGACCCAGTACTTC. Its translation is CASSLTQGGDLTQYF. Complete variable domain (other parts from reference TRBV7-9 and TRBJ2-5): DTGVSQNPRHKITKRGQNVTFRCDPISEHNRLYWYRQTLGQGPEFLTYFQNEAQLEKSRLLSDRFSAERPKGSFSTLEIQRTEQGDSAMYLCASSLTQGGDLTQYFGPGTRLLVL.

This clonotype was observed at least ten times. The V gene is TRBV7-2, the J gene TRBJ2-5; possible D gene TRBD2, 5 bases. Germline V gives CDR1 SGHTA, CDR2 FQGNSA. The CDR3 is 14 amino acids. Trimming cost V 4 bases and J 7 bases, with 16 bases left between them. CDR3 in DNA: TGTGCCAGCAGCTCTATGGACTTGGGCGGGACCCAGTACTTC. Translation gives CASSSMDLGGTQYF.

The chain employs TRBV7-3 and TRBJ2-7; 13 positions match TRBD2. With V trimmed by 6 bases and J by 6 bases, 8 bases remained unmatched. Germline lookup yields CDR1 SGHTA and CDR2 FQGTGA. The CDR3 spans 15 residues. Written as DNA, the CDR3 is TGTGCCAGCAGTCGAGGGACTAGCGGGACTGGCGAGCAGTACTTC. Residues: CASSRGTSGTGEQYF.

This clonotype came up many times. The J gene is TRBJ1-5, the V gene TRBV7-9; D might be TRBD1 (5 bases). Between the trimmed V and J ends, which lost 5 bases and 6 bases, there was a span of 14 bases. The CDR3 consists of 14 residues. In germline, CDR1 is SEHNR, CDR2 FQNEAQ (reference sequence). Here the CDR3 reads CASSLGQEGQPQHF. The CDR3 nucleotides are TGTGCCAGCAGCCTGGGGCAGGAAGGTCAGCCCCAGCATTTT.

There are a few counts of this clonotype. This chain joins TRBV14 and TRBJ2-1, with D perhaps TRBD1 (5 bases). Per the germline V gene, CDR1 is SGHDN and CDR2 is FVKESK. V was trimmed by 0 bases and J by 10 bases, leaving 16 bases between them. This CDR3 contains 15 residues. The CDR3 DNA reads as TGTGCCAGCAGCCAAGAAGCTCGCAGGGCGTCGGAGCAGTTCTTC. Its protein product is CASSQEARRASEQFF.

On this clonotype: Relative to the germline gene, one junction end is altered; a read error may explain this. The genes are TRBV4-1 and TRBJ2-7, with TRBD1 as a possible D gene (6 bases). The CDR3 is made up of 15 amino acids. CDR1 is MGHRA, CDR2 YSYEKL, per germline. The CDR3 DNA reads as TGTGCCAGCAGCCAAGTCTCCGGGACATCCTACGAGCAGTACTTC. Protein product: CASSQVSGTSYEQYF.

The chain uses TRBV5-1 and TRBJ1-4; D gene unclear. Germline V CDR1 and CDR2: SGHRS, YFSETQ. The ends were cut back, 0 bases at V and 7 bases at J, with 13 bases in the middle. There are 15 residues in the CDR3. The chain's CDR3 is CASSLDGTVGEKLFF. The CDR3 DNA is TGCGCCAGCAGCTTGGATGGAACAGTTGGTGAAAAACTGTTTTTT.

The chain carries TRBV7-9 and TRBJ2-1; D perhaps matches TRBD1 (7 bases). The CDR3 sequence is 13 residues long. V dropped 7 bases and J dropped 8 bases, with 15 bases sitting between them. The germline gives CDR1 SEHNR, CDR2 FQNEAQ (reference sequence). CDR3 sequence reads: CASTRQGGDEQFF. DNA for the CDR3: TGTGCCAGCACCCGACAGGGAGGCGATGAGCAGTTCTTC. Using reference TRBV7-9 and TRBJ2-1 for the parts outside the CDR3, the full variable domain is DTGVSQNPRHKITKRGQNVTFRCDPISEHNRLYWYRQTLGQGPEFLTYFQNEAQLEKSRLLSDRFSAERPKGSFSTLEIQRTEQGDSAMYLCASTRQGGDEQFFGPGTRLTVL.

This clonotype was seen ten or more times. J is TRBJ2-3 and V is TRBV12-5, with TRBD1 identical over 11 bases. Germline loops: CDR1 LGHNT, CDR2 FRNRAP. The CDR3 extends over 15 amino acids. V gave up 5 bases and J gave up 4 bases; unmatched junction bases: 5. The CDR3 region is CASGPGQGAADTQYF. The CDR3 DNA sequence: TGTGCTAGTGGTCCTGGACAGGGGGCGGCAGATACGCAGTATTTT.